This T cell receptor beta chain was recovered during a study of CD8 T cells in Susac syndrome (dated by TCRdb to the late 2010s). Looking at the study overall: Repertoire sequencing was used to test whether CD8+ T cell activation and differentiation in Susac syndrome was antigen driven. CD8+ T cell repertoire clonality was compared between more than 9 healthy donors, some 14 Susac syndrome patients and roughly 15 multiple sclerosis patients. Broad study findings and their caveats: The number of individuals in the TCR sequencing and HLA analysis was acknowledged as relatively small.

A remark on this clonotype: It lacks a known antigen. No per-base quality is available; no much larger clone lies one base away.

RNA was extracted using the RNeasy kit, and roughly 0.45 to 1 ug of the RNA was reverse transcribed with random hexamers. TCR beta CDR3 regions were amplified with the immunoSEQ multiplex PCR assay covering 54 Vbeta and 13 Jbeta segments. PCR amplification bias was corrected by using a synthetic template baseline for primer optimization and computational correction. The study's own analysis went as follows. Reads were annotated to V, D and J genes per IMGT and analyzed with immunoSEQ Analyzer, keeping only productive sequences. Clonality was computed as one minus Shannon entropy normalized by log2 of the number of productive unique sequences. For each patient and control, public and private clones were evaluated within the 100 most prevalent clones. A clone was defined as Susac-specific if it was absent from the healthy and MS cohorts, from approximately 980 published viral clones and from other ImmuneACCESS disease sequences. The public sequencing data were trimmed at Q25 with fastp and processed into clonotypes with MiXCR by TCRdb, which kept only in-frame beta chains. CDR3 protein duplicates are merged, each entry listing the most common genes and DNA. The V and J calls shown here were made by TCRdb, not taken from the authors' results. The sample table lists about 73,000 distinct CDR3 sequences, about 95% of them with a count of one. Of the sample, 0.35% to 0.4% falls within the top ten clones.

Taken from the germline V gene, the CDR1 and CDR2 loops are SGDLS and YYNGEE. The CDR3 goes from the cysteine to the phenylalanine over 17 residues. Only the CDR3 region is kept as DNA, spanning 51 bases read in frame from base 1. Ends trimmed: V by 0 bases, J by 4 bases; bases unmatched to a gene: 9. Peripheral blood CD8+ and CD4+ T cells from healthy donors, Susac syndrome patients and multiple sclerosis patients were profiled by high-throughput TCR beta sequencing. Multiple sclerosis controls were treatment-naive patients with stable or active relapsing-remitting disease fulfilling revised McDonald criteria. Bulk CD8+ and CD4+ T cells were purified by magnetic negative isolation, whereas CD8+ TEMRA cells were enriched by FACS. Blood was drawn into EDTA tubes, processed within 24 hours, and PBMCs were isolated by density gradient centrifugation. PBMCs intended for TCR sequencing were frozen in liquid nitrogen and were later thawed in a 37 degrees C water bath. The sorted or isolated CD4+, CD8+ and CD8+ TEMRA cells reached a purity of at least 90%.

This sequence originates from a human donor with multiple sclerosis. Sequencing was done on a sample of CD8+ T cells from PBMCs. The sequence is built from TRBV9 and TRBJ1-1; the central 10 bases match TRBD1. The bases read TGTGCCAGCAGCGTAGGCTGGGACAGGGGTTCGGTCACTGAAGCTTTCTTT. Its product reads: CASSVGWDRGSVTEAFF.